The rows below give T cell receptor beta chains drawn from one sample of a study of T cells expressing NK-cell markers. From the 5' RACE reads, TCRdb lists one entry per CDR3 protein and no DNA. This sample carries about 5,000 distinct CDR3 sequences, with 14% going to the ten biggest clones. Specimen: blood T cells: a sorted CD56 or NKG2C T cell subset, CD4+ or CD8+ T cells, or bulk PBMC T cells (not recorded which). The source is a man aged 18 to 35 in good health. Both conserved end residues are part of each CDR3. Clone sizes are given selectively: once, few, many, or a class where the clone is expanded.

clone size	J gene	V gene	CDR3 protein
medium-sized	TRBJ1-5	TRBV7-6	CASSEGQGVRQPQHF
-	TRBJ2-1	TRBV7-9	CASSLAARYNEQFF
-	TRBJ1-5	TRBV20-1	CSATVVRGNQPQHF
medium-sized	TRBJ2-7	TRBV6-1	CASAGTVATEQYF
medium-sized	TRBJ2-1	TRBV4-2	CASSQDLGPDEQFF
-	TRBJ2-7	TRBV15	CATEAGSYDEQYF
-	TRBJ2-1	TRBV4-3	CASSQVGGPRGEQFF
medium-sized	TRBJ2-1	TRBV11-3	CASSLGGTGAYNEQFF
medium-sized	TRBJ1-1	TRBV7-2	CASSLEAGEAFF
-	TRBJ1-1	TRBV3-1	CASSQDRVLRTEAFF
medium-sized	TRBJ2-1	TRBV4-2	CASSQDGTSGRDEQFF
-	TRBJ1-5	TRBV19	CASSFPLEGRLYSNQPQHF
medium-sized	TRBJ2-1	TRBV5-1	CASSSLFLATYNEQFF
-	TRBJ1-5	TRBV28	CASSEYEDYSNQPQHF
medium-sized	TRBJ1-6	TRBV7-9	CASSSPPGQGDNSPLHF
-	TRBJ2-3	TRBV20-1	CSAPPPGSGTSTDTQYF
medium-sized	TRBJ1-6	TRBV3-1	CASSQDRQRPLHF
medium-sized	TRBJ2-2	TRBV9	CAVPGPAGELFF
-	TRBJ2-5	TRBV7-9	CASSQGDRDQETQYF
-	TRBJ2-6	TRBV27	CASSRRDRRVSGANVLTF
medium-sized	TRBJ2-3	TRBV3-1	CASSPSGGVQYPDTQYF
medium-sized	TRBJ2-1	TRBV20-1	CSAYKSGSLNEQFF
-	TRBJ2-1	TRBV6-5	CASSYPGTSGSSYNEQFF
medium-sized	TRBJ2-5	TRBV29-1	CSGGETKGTQYF
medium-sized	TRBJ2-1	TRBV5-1	CASSLGDHPQNEQFF
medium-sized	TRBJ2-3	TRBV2	CASSSGTSATDTQYF
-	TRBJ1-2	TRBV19	CASTRGPGGYTF
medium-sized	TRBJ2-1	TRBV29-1	CSVVYRIPYNEQFF
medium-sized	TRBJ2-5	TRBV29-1	CSVARGQETQYF
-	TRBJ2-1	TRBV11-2	CASSLAGGHNEQFF
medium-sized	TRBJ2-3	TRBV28	CASTLLAGARDTQYF
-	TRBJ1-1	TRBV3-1	CASSQEEGTGLVDFEAFF
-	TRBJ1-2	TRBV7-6	CASSPSPYRAANYGYTF
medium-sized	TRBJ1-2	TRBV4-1	CASSATETNYGYTF
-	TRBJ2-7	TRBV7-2	CASSSAGVGEQYF
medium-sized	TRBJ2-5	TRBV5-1	CASNGGSQETQYF
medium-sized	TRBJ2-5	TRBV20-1	CSASSPSGRERETQYF
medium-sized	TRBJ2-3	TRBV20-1	CSARDPGESTDTQYF
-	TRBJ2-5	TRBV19	CASSNPRTGGIGETQYF
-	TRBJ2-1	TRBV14	CASSQAFGLAGGKEQFF
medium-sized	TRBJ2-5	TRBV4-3	CASSQDFGEETQYF